These T cell receptor beta chains were read from a single sample in a study of blood T cell repertoires in COVID-19. The method was immunoSEQ multiplex PCR; TCRdb's version includes in-frame clones alone and lacks a portion of them. The profile covers roughly 190,000 clones, with 84% appearing a single time and approximately 19% taken by the ten largest. Specimen: peripheral blood. These receptors were collected from a human donor in a cohort sampled during active COVID-19. Each CDR3 is given with its conserved first and last residue. Fields, in order: V gene, clone size, D gene, J gene, CDR3 DNA, CDR3 protein. D genes are given only for firm matches. Size is omitted from some rows. Given values are once, few, many or a class for expanded clones.

TRBV19	NA	NA	TRBJ1-3	TGTGCCAGTAGTCGTCAGGGTACTGGAAACACCATATATTTT	CASSRQGTGNTIYF
TRBV7-9	few	NA	TRBJ1-2	TGTGCCAGCAGCCCCCCGAGCGTAAGGACTGAAGGCTACACCTTC	CASSPPSVRTEGYTF
TRBV7-9	NA	NA	TRBJ1-4	TGTGCCAGCAGCTTAGCAGGGGGGGCAGGTGAGGATGAAAAACTGTTTTTT	CASSLAGGAGEDEKLFF
TRBV7-8	NA	NA	TRBJ2-3	TGTGCCAGCAGCTTTTATTCGGCAGATACGCAGTATTTT	CASSFYSADTQYF
TRBV6-6	NA	TRBD1	TRBJ1-1	TGTGCCAGCAGTTCACAGGGGCAGCGCACTGAAGCTTTCTTT	CASSSQGQRTEAFF
TRBV2	NA	NA	TRBJ2-1	TGTGCCAGCAATAAGGGGGAGCTCTACAATGAGCAGTTCTTC	CASNKGELYNEQFF
TRBV10-3	NA	TRBD2	TRBJ2-2	TGTGCCATCAGAGGGACTAGCGGGGGGAAACGAGACGGGGAGCTGTTTTTT	CAIRGTSGGKRDGELFF
TRBV2	NA	NA	TRBJ2-1	TGTGCCAGCCGCGAGCCGGGAGAGTACAATGAGCAGTTCTTC	CASREPGEYNEQFF
TRBV18	NA	TRBD2	TRBJ2-2	TGTGCCAGCTCACCTAATCCAGCGGGAGGGTTAACGGTGGAGCTGTTTTTT	CASSPNPAGGLTVELFF
TRBV6-5	NA	TRBD1	TRBJ2-3	TGTGCCAGCAGAGAGACAGGGGGGGGTGATACGCAGTATTTT	CASRETGGGDTQYF
TRBV24-1	NA	NA	TRBJ2-2	TGTGCCACCAGTGATTTGTCAGGTGGGAACACCGGGGAGCTGTTTTTT	CATSDLSGGNTGELFF
TRBV27	NA	TRBD1	TRBJ2-1	TGTGCCAGCAGTCCGGACAGGTGGGTCGAGCAGTTCTTC	CASSPDRWVEQFF
TRBV19	few	TRBD2	TRBJ2-1	TGTGCCAGTAGTATGTCCTCCGGACTAGCGGGATGGGATGAGCAGTTCTTC	CASSMSSGLAGWDEQFF
TRBV2	NA	NA	TRBJ1-2	TGTGCCAGCAGTGAAGGACGTCAGCAGGGTGGCTACACCTTC	CASSEGRQQGGYTF
TRBV27	NA	NA	TRBJ2-2	TGTGCCAGCAGTCCATACACCGGGGAGCTGTTTTTT	CASSPYTGELFF
TRBV19	once	NA	TRBJ2-5	TGTGCCAGTAATCGGGGCCAAGAGACCCAGTACTTC	CASNRGQETQYF
TRBV5-4	NA	NA	TRBJ2-3	TGTGCCAGCAGCCCCGATCTGGGGCCTAGCACAGATACGCAGTATTTT	CASSPDLGPSTDTQYF
TRBV19	NA	NA	TRBJ2-2	TGTGCCAGTAGTCCCCTCGGCACCGGGGAGCTGTTTTTT	CASSPLGTGELFF
TRBV5-4	NA	TRBD1	TRBJ2-3	TGTGCCAGCAGCGAGGGGACAGGGAGGGCAGATACGCAGTATTTT	CASSEGTGRADTQYF
TRBV6-6	NA	TRBD1	TRBJ2-6	TGTGCCAGCAGTCGTAAACCGGGACAGGGGAGTGGTGGGGCCAACGTCCTGACTTTC	CASSRKPGQGSGGANVLTF
TRBV18	NA	NA	TRBJ1-2	TGTGCCAGCTCACCCAGGGATGGCTACACCTTC	CASSPRDGYTF
TRBV4-1	NA	NA	TRBJ1-1	TGCGCCAGCAGCCAAGGGTTCGTGGTGGGAAGGAGGCTGAACACTGAAGCTTTCTTT	CASSQGFVVGRRLNTEAFF
TRBV18	NA	TRBD2	TRBJ2-5	TGTGCCAGCTCAGTCCCCCTAGCGGGGGTTGAGACCCAGTACTTC	CASSVPLAGVETQYF
TRBV5-6	NA	NA	TRBJ2-7	TGTGCCAGCAGCTTGTTTGGGGGGACCTACGAGCAGTACTTC	CASSLFGGTYEQYF
TRBV7-2	few	TRBD2	TRBJ2-5	TGTGCCAGCGGGCGGGGGTACCAAGAGACCCAGTACTTC	CASGRGYQETQYF
TRBV24-1	NA	TRBD1	TRBJ2-2	TGTGCCACCAGTGACTCTCCGGGACAGGGGGAAGTCGGGGAGCTGTTTTTT	CATSDSPGQGEVGELFF
TRBV11-2	NA	NA	TRBJ2-2	TGTGCCAGCAGCTTGGCCCAAGGGGCGAACACCGGGGAGCTGTTTTTT	CASSLAQGANTGELFF
TRBV5-1	once	NA	TRBJ1-1	TGCGCCAGCAGCTTGGGTTCGTACGGGTCCGACACTGAAGCTTTCTTT	CASSLGSYGSDTEAFF
TRBV7-6	NA	TRBD1	TRBJ1-1	TGTGCCAGCAGCTTCGACAGGGAAACTGAAGCTTTCTTT	CASSFDRETEAFF
TRBV7-3	NA	TRBD1	TRBJ2-1	TGTGCCAGCAGCTACACTCCAGGGGGACGGCAGTTCTTC	CASSYTPGGRQFF
TRBV5-4	NA	NA	TRBJ2-1	TGTGCCAGCAGCAATATCGACAGGCTGGACGACCCCTCCTACAATGAGCAGTTCTTC	CASSNIDRLDDPSYNEQFF
TRBV14	NA	TRBD2	TRBJ2-3	TGTGCCAGCAGCGTTGGACTAGCAACAGATACGCAGTATTTT	CASSVGLATDTQYF
TRBV7-2	NA	NA	TRBJ2-4	TGTGCCAGCAGCCCACCTGGAGGGAGAGATATTCAGTACTTC	CASSPPGGRDIQYF
TRBV7-2	NA	TRBD2	TRBJ2-3	TGTGCCAGCAGCCTCCAGCGACTAGCGGGGCACACAGATACGCAGTATTTT	CASSLQRLAGHTDTQYF
TRBV3-1/TRBV3-2	NA	NA	TRBJ1-2	TGTGCCAGCAGCCCCACCGGGGAGTATGGCTACACCTTC	CASSPTGEYGYTF
TRBV3-1/TRBV3-2	NA	NA	TRBJ1-5	TGTGCCAGCAGCCTAACGGGGGGGCATCAGCCCCAGCATTTT	CASSLTGGHQPQHF
TRBV28	NA	NA	TRBJ1-4	TGTGCCAGCAGTTTCGGGACACGAAATGAAAAACTGTTTTTT	CASSFGTRNEKLFF
TRBV7-8	NA	NA	TRBJ2-2	TGTGCCAGCAGCTTAATATCCTCCGGGGAGCTGTTTTTT	CASSLISSGELFF
TRBV7-3	NA	NA	TRBJ1-1	TGTGCCAGCAGCCCCGCGGGCCGCACAAACACTGAAGCTTTCTTT	CASSPAGRTNTEAFF
TRBV6-5	NA	TRBD1	TRBJ1-1	TGTGCCAGCTCCAGACAGGGGAACACTGAAGCTTTCTTT	CASSRQGNTEAFF
TRBV15	NA	NA	TRBJ1-2	TGTGCCACCAGCAGAGTAAAAGGGGGTGAGGGCTACACCTTC	CATSRVKGGEGYTF
TRBV19	NA	NA	TRBJ1-3	TGTGCCAGTAGTATACGCAATTTAGCTGGAAACACCATATATTTT	CASSIRNLAGNTIYF
TRBV2	NA	TRBD1	TRBJ1-2	TGTGCCAGCCGGGACAGCTCAGACTATGGCTACACCTTC	CASRDSSDYGYTF
TRBV2	once	TRBD2	TRBJ2-1	TGTGCCAGTGGACTAGCGCAAGACAATGAGCAGTTCTTC	CASGLAQDNEQFF
TRBV28	NA	NA	TRBJ1-6	TGTGCCAGCAGTTTAGCGCGTAATTCACCCCTCCACTTT	CASSLARNSPLHF
TRBV5-5	NA	TRBD1	TRBJ2-5	TGTGCCAGCAGCCCGACAGGGTACCAAGAGACCCAGTACTTC	CASSPTGYQETQYF
TRBV6-6	NA	TRBD1	TRBJ1-5	TGTGCCAGTACCGGGACAGGGTCGTCTCCCCAGCATTTT	CASTGTGSSPQHF
TRBV18	NA	NA	TRBJ1-5	TGTGCCAGCTCCCTAGACAGGAAAGATCAGCCCCAGCATTTT	CASSLDRKDQPQHF
TRBV28	NA	NA	TRBJ1-2	TGTGCCAGCAGTTTACGCAGGTCCTATGGCTACACCTTC	CASSLRRSYGYTF
TRBV9	once	TRBD1	TRBJ2-2	TGTGCCGGCTCTTCGGGACAGGGGTTCACCGGGGAGCTGTTTTTT	CAGSSGQGFTGELFF
TRBV7-8	NA	NA	TRBJ2-1	TGTGCCAGCAGCTTATACCAGGGGTACATGGACAATGAGCAGTTCTTC	CASSLYQGYMDNEQFF
TRBV12-3/TRBV12-4	NA	NA	TRBJ1-5	TGTGCCAGCAGTTGGGGGGAAAATCAGCCCCAGCATTTT	CASSWGENQPQHF
TRBV6-2/TRBV6-3	NA	NA	TRBJ1-4	TGTGCCAGCAGTTATCTCAGGACAGTTAATGAAAAACTGTTTTTT	CASSYLRTVNEKLFF
TRBV11-2	NA	NA	TRBJ1-5	TGTGCCAGCAGCTTAGGAGGAGATCAGCCCCAGCATTTT	CASSLGGDQPQHF
TRBV9	NA	NA	TRBJ1-1	TGTGCCAGCAGCGTAATTGAGGTCACTGAAGCTTTCTTT	CASSVIEVTEAFF
TRBV27	NA	NA	TRBJ1-1	TGTGCCAGCAGTTTATCGCCTGACGGCCTTCTAGTGAACACTGAAGCTTTCTTT	CASSLSPDGLLVNTEAFF
TRBV6-5	NA	NA	TRBJ2-5	TGTGCCAGCAGTTACCCGGGTCTAGAGACCCAGTACTTC	CASSYPGLETQYF
TRBV5-1	NA	TRBD1	TRBJ2-1	TGCGCCAGCAGCTTAGAACAGGGGTCATCGACTGAGCAGTTCTTC	CASSLEQGSSTEQFF
TRBV30	NA	TRBD1	TRBJ2-5	TGTGCCTGGGACAGGGGGTACAAAGAGACCCAGTACTTC	CAWDRGYKETQYF
TRBV27	NA	NA	TRBJ1-4	TGTGCCAGCAGTCTCAGGTTCACTAATGAAAAACTGTTTTTT	CASSLRFTNEKLFF